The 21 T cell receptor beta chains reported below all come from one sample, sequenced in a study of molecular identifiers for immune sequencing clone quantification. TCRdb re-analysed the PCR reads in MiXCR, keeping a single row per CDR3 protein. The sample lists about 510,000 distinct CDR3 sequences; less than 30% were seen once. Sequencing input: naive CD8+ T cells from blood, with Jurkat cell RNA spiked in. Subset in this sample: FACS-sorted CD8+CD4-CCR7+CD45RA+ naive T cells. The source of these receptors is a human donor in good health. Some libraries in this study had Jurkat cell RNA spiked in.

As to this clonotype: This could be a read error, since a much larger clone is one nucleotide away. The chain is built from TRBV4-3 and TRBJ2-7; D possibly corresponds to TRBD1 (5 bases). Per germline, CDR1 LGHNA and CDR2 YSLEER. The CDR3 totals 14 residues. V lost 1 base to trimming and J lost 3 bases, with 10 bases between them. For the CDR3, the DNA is TGCGCCAGCAGCCAAGGGACAAGGCGCTACGAGCAGTACTTC. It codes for CASSQGTRRYEQYF.

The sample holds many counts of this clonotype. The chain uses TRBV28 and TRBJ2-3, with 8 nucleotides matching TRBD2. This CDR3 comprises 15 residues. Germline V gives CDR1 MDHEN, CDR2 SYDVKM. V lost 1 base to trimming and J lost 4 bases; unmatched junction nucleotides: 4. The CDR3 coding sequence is TGTGCCAGCAGTTTATACGGGAGGGCCCCAGATACGCAGTATTTT. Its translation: CASSLYGRAPDTQYF.

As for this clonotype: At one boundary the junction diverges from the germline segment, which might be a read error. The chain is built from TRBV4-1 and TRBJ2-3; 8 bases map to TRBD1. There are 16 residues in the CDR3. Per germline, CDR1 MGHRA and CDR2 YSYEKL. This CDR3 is CASSQEDQGATDPQYF. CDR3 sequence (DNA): TGCGCCAGCAGCCAAGAGGACCAGGGGGCCACAGATCCGCAGTATTTT.

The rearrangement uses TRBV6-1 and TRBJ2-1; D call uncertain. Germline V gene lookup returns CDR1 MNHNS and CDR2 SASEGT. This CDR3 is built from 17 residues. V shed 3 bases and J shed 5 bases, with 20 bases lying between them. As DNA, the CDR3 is TGTGCCAGCAGTGATATACCGGACGCACCAAATAACAATGAGCAGTTCTTC. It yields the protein CASSDIPDAPNNNEQFF.

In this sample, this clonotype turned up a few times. The CDR3 nucleotides are TGTGCCAGCAGTTACCCGAACAGTATCAATGAGCAGTTCTTC. Translating it yields CASSYPNSINEQFF. This rearrangement joins TRBV12-3 or TRBV12-4 to TRBJ2-1, with no clear D. The CDR3 length is 14 residues. Deletions cut 4 bases from V and 6 bases from J, with 13 bases between.

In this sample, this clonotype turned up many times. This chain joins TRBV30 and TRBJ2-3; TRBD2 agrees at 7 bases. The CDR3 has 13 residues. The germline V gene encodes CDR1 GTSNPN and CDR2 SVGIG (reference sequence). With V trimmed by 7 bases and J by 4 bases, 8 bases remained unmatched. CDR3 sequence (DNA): TGTGCCTTCAACTTGGGGGGGTCAGATACGCAGTATTTT. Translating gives CAFNLGGSDTQYF.

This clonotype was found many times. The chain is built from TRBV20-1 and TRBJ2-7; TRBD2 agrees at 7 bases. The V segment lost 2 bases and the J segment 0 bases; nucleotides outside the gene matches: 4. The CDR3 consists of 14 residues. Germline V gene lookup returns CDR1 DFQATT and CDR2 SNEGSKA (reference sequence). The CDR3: CSARLAASSYEQYF. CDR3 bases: TGCAGTGCTAGACTAGCGGCTAGCTCCTACGAGCAGTACTTC.

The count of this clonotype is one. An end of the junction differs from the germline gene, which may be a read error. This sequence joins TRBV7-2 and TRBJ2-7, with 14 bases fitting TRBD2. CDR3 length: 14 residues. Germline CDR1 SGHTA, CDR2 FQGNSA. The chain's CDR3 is CASSSGLAGDEPSF. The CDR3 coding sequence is TGTGCCAGCAGCTCGGGACTAGCGGGGGACGAGCCGTCCTTC.

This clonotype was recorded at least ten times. Written as DNA, the CDR3 is TGTGCCAGCAGCCCTGGGACGTCGGTAGAGCAGTACTTC. Its translation is CASSPGTSVEQYF. The chain has TRBV6-5 and TRBJ2-7; D may correspond to TRBD1 or TRBD2 (5 bases each). Trimming left V 6 bases short and J 7 bases short, with 16 bases between. The CDR3 covers 13 residues. Germline-derived CDR1 and CDR2 are MNHEY and SVGAGI.

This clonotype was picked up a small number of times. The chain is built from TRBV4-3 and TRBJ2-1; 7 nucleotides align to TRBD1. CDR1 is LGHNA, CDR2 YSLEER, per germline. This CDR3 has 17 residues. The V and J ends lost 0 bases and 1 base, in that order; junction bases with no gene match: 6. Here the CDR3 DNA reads TGCGCCAGCAGCCAAGACTCGACAGGGAAGTCCTACAATGAGCAGTTCTTC. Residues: CASSQDSTGKSYNEQFF.

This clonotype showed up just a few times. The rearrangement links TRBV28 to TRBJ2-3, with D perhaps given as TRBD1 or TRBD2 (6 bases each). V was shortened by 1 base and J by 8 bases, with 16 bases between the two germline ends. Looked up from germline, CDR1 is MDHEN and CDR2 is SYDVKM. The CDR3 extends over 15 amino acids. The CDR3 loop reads CASSLSGDTARTQYF. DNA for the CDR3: TGTGCCAGCAGTTTATCGGGGGACACTGCCCGTACGCAGTATTTT.

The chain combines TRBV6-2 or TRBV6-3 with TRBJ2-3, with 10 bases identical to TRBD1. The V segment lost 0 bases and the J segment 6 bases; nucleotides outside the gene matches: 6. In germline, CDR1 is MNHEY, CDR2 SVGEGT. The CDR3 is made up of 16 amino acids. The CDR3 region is CASSYSDRGELDTQYF. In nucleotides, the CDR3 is TGTGCCAGCAGTTACTCGGACAGGGGGGAGTTGGATACGCAGTATTTT.

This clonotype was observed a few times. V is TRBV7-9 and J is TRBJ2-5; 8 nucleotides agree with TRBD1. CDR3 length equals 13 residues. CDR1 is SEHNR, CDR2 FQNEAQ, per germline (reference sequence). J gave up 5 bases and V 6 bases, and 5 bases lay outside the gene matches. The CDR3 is CASSQGAWETQYF. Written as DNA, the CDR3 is TGTGCCAGCAGTCAGGGGGCTTGGGAGACCCAGTACTTC.

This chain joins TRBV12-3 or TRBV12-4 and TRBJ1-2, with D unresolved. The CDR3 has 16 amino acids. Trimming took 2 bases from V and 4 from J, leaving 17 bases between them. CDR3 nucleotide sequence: TGTGCCAGCAGTTTAATGGGCTGGTCTAACCCCTATGGCTACACCTTC. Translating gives CASSLMGWSNPYGYTF.

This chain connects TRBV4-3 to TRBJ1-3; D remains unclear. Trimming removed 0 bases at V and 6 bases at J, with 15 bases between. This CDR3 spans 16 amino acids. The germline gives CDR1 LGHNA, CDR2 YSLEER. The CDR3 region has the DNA TGCGCCAGCAGCCAAGATTTCCAAGGGTTGGCAAACACCATATATTTT. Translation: CASSQDFQGLANTIYF.

The CDR3 coding sequence is TGTGCCAGCAGCGTAGGGCTAGCGGGGGGTAGCACAGATACGCAGCATTTT. Protein: CASSVGLAGGSTDTQHF. The genes are TRBV9 and TRBJ2-3; the D gene is possibly TRBD1 (5 bases). The better agreement between TRBJ1-5 and the DNA end casts doubt on the J call. This CDR3 has 17 residues. CDR1 SGDLS and CDR2 YYNGEE come from the germline V gene.

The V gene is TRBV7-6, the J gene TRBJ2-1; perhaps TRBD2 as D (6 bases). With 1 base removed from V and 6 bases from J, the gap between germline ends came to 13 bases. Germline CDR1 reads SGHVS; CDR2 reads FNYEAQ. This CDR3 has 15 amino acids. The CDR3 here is CASSLGLAWTNEQFF. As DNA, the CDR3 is TGTGCCAGCAGCTTAGGTCTAGCGTGGACCAATGAGCAGTTCTTC.

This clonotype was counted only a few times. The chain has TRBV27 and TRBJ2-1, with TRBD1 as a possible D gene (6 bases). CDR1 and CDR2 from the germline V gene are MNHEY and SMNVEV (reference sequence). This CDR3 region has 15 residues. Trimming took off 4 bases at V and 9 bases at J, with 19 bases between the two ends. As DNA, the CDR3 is TGTGCCAGCAGTTATTCGTGGGGGCTGAGGGGTGAGCAGTTCTTC. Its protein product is CASSYSWGLRGEQFF.

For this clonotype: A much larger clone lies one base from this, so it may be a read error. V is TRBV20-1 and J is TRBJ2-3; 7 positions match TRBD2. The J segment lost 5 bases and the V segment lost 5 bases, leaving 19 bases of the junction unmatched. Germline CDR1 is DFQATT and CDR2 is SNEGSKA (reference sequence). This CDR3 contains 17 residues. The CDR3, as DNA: TGCAGTGCTCCCAGTTACCCGACTAGCCGCGTCCAAGATACGCAGTATTTT. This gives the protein CSAPSYPTSRVQDTQYF.

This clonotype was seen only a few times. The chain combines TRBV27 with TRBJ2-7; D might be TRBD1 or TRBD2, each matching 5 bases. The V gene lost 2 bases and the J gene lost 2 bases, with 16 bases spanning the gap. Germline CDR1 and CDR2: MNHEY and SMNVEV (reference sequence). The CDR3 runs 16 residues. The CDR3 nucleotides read TGTGCCAGCAGTTTAGTGGGGGTCCGTGGCACCTACGAGCAGTACTTC. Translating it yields CASSLVGVRGTYEQYF.

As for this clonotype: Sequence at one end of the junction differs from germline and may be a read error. CDR3 DNA: TGTGCCAACAGTTACTCGCTGGACAGGGGAGAGAGGAACACTGAAGCTTTCTTT. Protein sequence: CANSYSLDRGERNTEAFF. The rearrangement uses TRBV6-2 or TRBV6-3 and TRBJ1-1; 9 bases match TRBD1. The CDR3 is 18 amino acids. Germline-derived CDR1 and CDR2 are MNHEY and SVGEGT.